This entry concerns a single T cell receptor (beta chain). Its specificity is not known. This sample is part of a study of shared clonotypes between healthy human individuals. General study findings and limits: Incomplete sequencing of sorted subsets was indicated by rarefaction despite large depth.

V trimming: 5 bases; J trimming: 6 bases; junction bases outside the gene matches: 15. CDR1 and CDR2 from the germline V gene are MNHEY and SMNVEV (reference sequence). This CDR3 contains 17 residues. Every subset's genomic DNA went evenly onto several immunoSEQ plates. Methods used by the authors: For the immunoSEQ data, sequences were junction-only without quality scores, so filtering differed. Assay used: immunoSEQ multiplex PCR; TCRdb lists only in-frame clones, some missing. V, J and clone size reflect that table, while D and trimming were determined from the DNA. The sample contains about 2,100,000 clones, approximately 94% of which appear only once. CD8 cells regarded as naive lacked CD45RO, were positively chosen for CCR7, and omitted terminally differentiated effector memory CD45RA+ cells.

The sequencing sample was made of naive CD8+ T cells from PBMCs. V gene TRBV27 combines with J gene TRBJ2-2, with 7 bases lining up with TRBD2. The sequence was collected from a man aged 18 to 29 in good health. Some clones in this sample may be carry-over from other donors' samples. The CDR3 is CASSPSVGGAFAGELFF. CDR3 sequence (DNA): TGTGCCAGCAGTCCTTCGGTGGGAGGGGCTTTCGCCGGGGAGCTGTTTTTT.